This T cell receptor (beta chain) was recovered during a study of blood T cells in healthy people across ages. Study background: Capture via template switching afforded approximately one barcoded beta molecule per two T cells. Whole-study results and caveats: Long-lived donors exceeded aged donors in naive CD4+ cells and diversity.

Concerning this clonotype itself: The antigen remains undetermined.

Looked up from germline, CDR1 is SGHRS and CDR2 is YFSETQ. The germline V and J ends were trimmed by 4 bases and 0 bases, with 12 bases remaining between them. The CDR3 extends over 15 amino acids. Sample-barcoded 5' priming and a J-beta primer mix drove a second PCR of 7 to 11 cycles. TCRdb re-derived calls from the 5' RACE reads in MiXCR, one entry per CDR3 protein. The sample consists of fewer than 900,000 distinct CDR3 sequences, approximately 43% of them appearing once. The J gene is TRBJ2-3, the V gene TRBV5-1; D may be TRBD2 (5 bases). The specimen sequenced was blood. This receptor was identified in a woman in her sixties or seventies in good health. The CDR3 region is CASSLGITSTDTQYF. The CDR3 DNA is TGCGCCAGCAGCCTCGGGATCACTAGCACAGATACGCAGTATTTT.